This T cell receptor (beta chain) was found in a study of T cells after yellow fever vaccination. This clonotype was found many times. Its antigen is as yet unknown. V lost 0 bases to trimming and J lost 5 bases, with 13 bases between them. The CDR3 is 15 amino acids. Germline V gene data show CDR1 as MNHEY and CDR2 as SVGAGI. TCRdb re-called the 5' RACE reads with MiXCR, one entry per CDR3 protein. The table lists 250,000 to 400,000 distinct CDR3 sequences, approximately 4% of them singletons, with just under 20% in the top ten. Findings and limits, study-wide: Re-detected after boosting: most primary clones, 96% of CD4 and about 85% of CD8.

The sequence was obtained from a young man who received the YFV17D yellow fever vaccine. The sequencing here drew on PBMCs, taken 15 days after the yellow fever booster vaccination. The J gene is TRBJ2-5, the V gene TRBV6-5; tentative D call: TRBD2 (5 bases). CDR3 region: CASSYSIGIGETQYF. In DNA form, the CDR3 reads TGTGCCAGCAGTTACTCGATCGGGATCGGGGAGACCCAGTACTTC.